This is a list of T cell receptor beta chains from one sample in a study of cytomegalovirus exposure and HLA in healthy donors. The protocol was immunoSEQ multiplex PCR, while the TCRdb copy is restricted to in-frame clones and leaves out a portion. The sample shows some 70,000 clones, about 96% of them seen only once. Sequencing used PBMCs. The receptors were gathered from a man younger than 35 in good health and CMV-seronegative. The CDR3 runs from the conserved cysteine through the conserved F or W. The D gene is left open where the match is weak. Expanded clones get a size class; other rows say once, few or many, or leave the size out.

>TRBV28|NA|NA|TRBJ1-2
TGTGCCAGCAGTCTCCCCGGGACTAACTATGGCTACACCTTC
CASSLPGTNYGYTF
>TRBV30|TRBD2|NA|TRBJ2-7
TGTGCCTGGACTAGCGGGAGGCTTTACGAGCAGTACTTC
CAWTSGRLYEQYF
>TRBV6-5|TRBD2|NA|TRBJ2-3
TGTGCCAGCAGTTATAGGGGCGGGAGGGATGGAGATACGCAGTATTTT
CASSYRGGRDGDTQYF
>TRBV6-1|NA|NA|TRBJ1-4
TGTGCCAGCAGTAACCGTTCTAATAAAAAACTGTTTTTT
CASSNRSNKKLFF
>TRBV5-4|NA|NA|TRBJ1-2
TGTGCCAGCAGCTCCGGGGGTTGGGGCTACACCTTC
CASSSGGWGYTF
>TRBV19|NA|NA|TRBJ2-4
TGTGCCAGTAGTCCGTCCAGGGACATGGCAAAGGCGTACTTC
CASSPSRDMAKAYF
>TRBV19|NA|NA|TRBJ1-4
TGTGCCAGTAGTCCCATACAGAAAGCTTCCGAAAAACTGTTTTTT
CASSPIQKASEKLFF
>TRBV7-9|TRBD1|NA|TRBJ1-5
TGTGCCAGCAGCTTAGGAGGGGGCGGATCTCAGCCCCAGCATTTT
CASSLGGGGSQPQHF
>TRBV28|NA|NA|TRBJ1-2
TGTGCCAGCGGCTACTATGGCTACACCTTC
CASGYYGYTF
>TRBV28|NA|NA|TRBJ1-5
TGTGCCAGCAGTCTAACCTCGGGATGGGGCAATCAGCCCCAGCATTTT
CASSLTSGWGNQPQHF
>TRBV2|TRBD1|NA|TRBJ2-7
TGTGCCAGCAGTGAAAAGGGGGCGCGGTACGAGCAGTACTTC
CASSEKGARYEQYF
>TRBV7-9|NA|NA|TRBJ1-4
TGTGCCAGCACAAATAGCGGGCATGAAAAACTGTTTTTT
CASTNSGHEKLFF
>TRBV11-1|TRBD1|NA|TRBJ1-2
TGTGCCAGCAGCTCGGGAAAGGGACAGGGGACAGGCTACACCTTC
CASSSGKGQGTGYTF
>TRBV11-2|TRBD2|NA|TRBJ2-7
TGTGCCAGCAGGCCGACTAGCGGGAGCTCCTACGAGCAGTACTTC
CASRPTSGSSYEQYF
>TRBV6-6|NA|once|TRBJ1-2
TGTGCCAGCAGTTACCAATCGGGAGCCGGAGGCTACACCTTC
CASSYQSGAGGYTF
>TRBV5-6|TRBD1|NA|TRBJ1-6
TGTGCCAGCGGGGTACAGGGGGAAGAATCACCCCTCCACTTT
CASGVQGEESPLHF
>TRBV6-5|TRBD2|NA|TRBJ2-7
TGTGCCAGCCGCTTAGGACTAGCGGTGGCCTACGAGCAGTACTTC
CASRLGLAVAYEQYF
>TRBV6-6|NA|NA|TRBJ1-2
TGTGCCAGCTCCACTCAGGAAAGTGGCTACACCTTC
CASSTQESGYTF
>TRBV9|TRBD1|NA|TRBJ1-1
TGTGCCAGCAGCGTAGCGGGGGGGGACAGAATGAACACTGAAGCTTTCTTT
CASSVAGGDRMNTEAFF
>TRBV6-1|NA|NA|TRBJ1-4
TGTGCCAGCCAACCGGGGGTCGAAAAACTGTTTTTT
CASQPGVEKLFF
>TRBV7-8|NA|NA|TRBJ2-7
TGTGCCAGCAGCCCCAGCGGAGCGGAGGCCTACGAGCAGTACTTC
CASSPSGAEAYEQYF
>TRBV30|TRBD2|NA|TRBJ2-3
TGTGCCTGGAGTGTGGGACTAGCGGCTGATACGCAGTATTTT
CAWSVGLAADTQYF
>TRBV7-9|TRBD1|NA|TRBJ1-2
TGTGCCAGCAGCTGGGGACAGGGGAGTGGGGGCTACACCTTC
CASSWGQGSGGYTF
>TRBV5-6|TRBD1|NA|TRBJ1-6
TGTGCCAGCAGCTCGGGACAGGTGGATTCACCCCTCCACTTT
CASSSGQVDSPLHF
>TRBV10-3|TRBD2|NA|TRBJ2-1
TGTGCCATCAGCGCATCGACAACGGGACTAGCGGGTGGCGAGCAGTTCTTC
CAISASTTGLAGGEQFF
>TRBV29-1|TRBD1|NA|TRBJ1-2
TGCAGCGTTGATCGACAGGGCCTTAACTATGGCTACACCTTC
CSVDRQGLNYGYTF
>TRBV5-4|NA|NA|TRBJ1-1
TGTGCCAGCAGCTTGGGACAGAGTGAAGCTTTCTTT
CASSLGQSEAFF
>TRBV19|NA|NA|TRBJ2-2
TGTGCCAGTAGTATAGAACAGGGAAAGGTCTTCGGGGAGCTGTTTTTT
CASSIEQGKVFGELFF
>TRBV7-9|TRBD2|NA|TRBJ2-3
TGTGCCAGCAGCTCAAATTCTCACGGACTAGCGGACACAGATACGCAGTATTTT
CASSSNSHGLADTDTQYF
>TRBV27|TRBD1|NA|TRBJ1-1
TGTGCCAGCAGGCCTGCACAGGGACAGGGAAACACTGAAGCTTTCTTT
CASRPAQGQGNTEAFF
>TRBV7-9|NA|NA|TRBJ2-5
TGTGCCAGCAGCCATGAGACCCAGTACTTC
CASSHETQYF
>TRBV4-1|NA|NA|TRBJ2-5
TGCGCCAGCAGCCACGAGGTGCGGCTCCAAGAGACCCAGTACTTC
CASSHEVRLQETQYF
>TRBV7-2|NA|NA|TRBJ1-2
TGTGCCAGCAGCTTGGCCTTGGGGCAGTCCTATGGCTACACCTTC
CASSLALGQSYGYTF
>TRBV6-5|TRBD1|NA|TRBJ1-4
TGTGCCAGCACGTACAGGGGGCAAGATGAAAAACTGTTTTTT
CASTYRGQDEKLFF
>TRBV2|TRBD1|NA|TRBJ1-2
TGTGCCAGCAGTGACTCCCGGTGGGACAGGGAACTTGGCTACACCTTC
CASSDSRWDRELGYTF
>TRBV6-5|NA|NA|TRBJ1-2
TGTGCCAGCAGCCGGATGCGGTCCTTGGATGGCTACACCTTC
CASSRMRSLDGYTF
>TRBV14|NA|NA|TRBJ1-2
TGTGCCAGCAGCGCAGACAGCGCCTATGGCTACACCTTC
CASSADSAYGYTF